Each of the 25 T cell receptor beta chains below was sequenced from the same sample in a study of vaccination and CD4 T cells after COVID-19. The Oncomine TCR Beta short-read assay sequenced DNA from cultured CD4+ T cells. TCRdb recomputed calls from the PCR reads with MiXCR, one row per CDR3 protein. Of 2,500 to 3,500 distinct CDR3 sequences listed, 60% to 80% were seen once; the top ten hold approximately 20%. These TCRs are of unknown antigen specificity. Treatment given: approximately nine-day PBMC culture with coronavirus spike peptide pools or control peptides (ViraFEST assay). The specimen sequenced was CD4+ T cells from blood, cultured in vitro. The receptors originated from a human donor who had recovered from COVID-19.

This clonotype occurred a few times. This chain links TRBV30 with TRBJ1-5; 7 bases are a match to TRBD1. The CDR3 runs to 17 residues. Germline CDR1 reads GTSNPN; CDR2 reads SVGIG (reference sequence). V was clipped by 2 bases and J by 0 bases; unmatched bases: 10. The DNA for the CDR3 is TGTGCCTGGAGTCAGACAGGGAACCGGCTTAGCAATCAGCCCCAGCATTTT. This translates into CAWSQTGNRLSNQPQHF.

The chain is built from TRBV24-1 and TRBJ2-7; 7 bases match TRBD1. The CDR3 has 15 amino acids. Germline trimming cut 8 bases from V and 3 bases from J; bases unmatched to any gene: 12. The germline V gene encodes CDR1 KGHDR and CDR2 SFDVKD. The CDR3 DNA follows: TGTGCCACCAATGTCGACAGGGATGAGTACTACGAGCAGTACTTC. Its protein is CATNVDRDEYYEQYF.

This clonotype was seen a handful of times. This chain links TRBV2 with TRBJ1-1; D may be TRBD1 (5 bases). This CDR3 spans 14 amino acids. From germline, CDR1 is SNHLY and CDR2 FYNNEI. Trimming left V 10 bases short and J 1 base short, with 16 bases between. The chain's CDR3 is CANLHGQTNTEAFF. As DNA, the CDR3 is TGTGCCAACCTCCATGGACAAACGAACACTGAAGCTTTCTTT.

CDR3 in amino acids: CASSLGWDGGSFGYTF. CDR3 coding DNA: TGTGCCAGCAGCTTAGGATGGGATGGCGGTAGTTTCGGCTACACCTTC. The V call is TRBV7-2, the J call TRBJ1-2; D not certain. Germline V lookup: CDR1 SGHTA, CDR2 FQGNSA. This CDR3 comprises 16 residues. With 1 base removed from V and 8 bases from J, the gap between germline ends came to 20 bases.

The chain combines TRBV19 with TRBJ1-5, with TRBD1 as a possible D gene (5 bases). This CDR3 comprises 12 residues. The germline V and J ends were trimmed by 5 bases and 5 bases, with 7 bases remaining between them. Germline V CDR1 and CDR2: LNHDA, SQIVND (reference sequence). The CDR3 region has the DNA TGTGCCAGTAGTGGCAGGGATCAGCCCCAGCATTTT. It yields the protein CASSGRDQPQHF.

The V and J genes are TRBV6-1 and TRBJ2-7; 12 bases fit TRBD2. Trimming took 0 bases from V and 3 from J; bases not matched to a gene: 9. Germline lookup yields CDR1 MNHNS and CDR2 SASEGT. CDR3 length: 18 amino acids. In nucleotides, the CDR3 is TGTGCCAGCAGTGAAGCGCTTCGACTAGCGGGGGACCTCTACGAGCAGTACTTC. It specifies CASSEALRLAGDLYEQYF.

This clonotype has a single count. This sequence joins TRBV20-1 and TRBJ1-2; D not certain. Trimming cost V 0 bases and J 4 bases, with 9 bases left between them. Germline V gene lookup returns CDR1 DFQATT and CDR2 SNEGSKA (reference sequence). There are 13 residues in the CDR3. The CDR3 nucleotides are TGCAGTGCTAGAGATATGGGGAGCTATGGCTACACCTTC. It yields the protein CSARDMGSYGYTF.

V gene TRBV6-1 combines with J gene TRBJ1-2, with D uncertain. The germline V gene encodes CDR1 MNHNS and CDR2 SASEGT. Trimming left V 5 bases short and J 3 bases short, with 16 bases between. CDR3 length equals 15 residues. The DNA for the CDR3 is TGTGCCAGCAGTCTCCTCCTAGACACGGACTATGGCTACACCTTC. Its translation: CASSLLLDTDYGYTF.

The rearrangement uses TRBV7-2 and TRBJ1-1; 7 positions match TRBD1. The V gene end was trimmed by 5 bases and the J gene end by 1 base; junction bases not matched to a gene: 10. The CDR3 covers 16 residues. CDR1 is SGHTA, CDR2 FQGNSA, per germline. The CDR3 loop reads CASSLYAGGANTEAFF. The CDR3 DNA follows: TGTGCCAGCAGCCTGTATGCAGGGGGTGCGAACACTGAAGCTTTCTTT. Combining the CDR3 with reference TRBV7-2 and TRBJ1-1 gives the whole variable domain GAGVSQSPSNKVTEKGKDVELRCDPISGHTALYWYRQSLGQGLEFLIYFQGNSAPDKSGLPSDRFSAERTGGSVSTLTIQRTQQEDSAVYLCASSLYAGGANTEAFFGQGTRLTVV.

This rearrangement joins TRBV19 to TRBJ1-5; D is unresolved. Per germline, CDR1 LNHDA and CDR2 SQIVND (reference sequence). The CDR3 has 15 amino acids. Trimming left V 6 bases short and J 0 bases short, with 12 bases between. The DNA for the CDR3 is TGTGCCAGTAGGATCGGGATAAGTAGCAATCAGCCCCAGCATTTT. Translating it yields CASRIGISSNQPQHF.

The V call is TRBV20-1, the J call TRBJ1-6; no clear D. Between the trimmed V and J ends, which lost 4 bases and 7 bases, there was a span of 8 bases. CDR3 length: 12 amino acids. Germline V CDR1 and CDR2: DFQATT, SNEGSKA (reference sequence). The CDR3 bases are TGCAGTGCTACAGACGGGAATTCACCCCTCCACTTT. It codes for CSATDGNSPLHF.

The chain couples TRBV7-2 to TRBJ1-5; 7 positions agree with TRBD1. Germline V gene sequence: CDR1 SGHTA, CDR2 FQGNSA. The J segment lost 0 bases and the V segment lost 5 bases, leaving 10 bases of the junction unmatched. The CDR3 is made up of 17 amino acids. CDR3 amino acids: CASSLFPGQLSNQPQHF. The DNA of the CDR3 is TGTGCCAGCAGCCTTTTTCCGGGACAGCTTAGCAATCAGCCCCAGCATTTT.

CDR3 nucleotides: TGCGCCAGCAGCCCTAGCACAGATACGCAGTATTTT. This translates into CASSPSTDTQYF. The chain couples TRBV10-1 to TRBJ2-3; no clear D gene. CDR1 is WNHNN and CDR2 is SYGVQD in the germline V gene (reference sequence). V dropped 6 bases and J dropped 0 bases, with 4 bases sitting between them. This CDR3 has 12 residues.

Within the sample, this clonotype is large. The rearrangement joins TRBV27 to TRBJ1-1; D unclear. In germline, CDR1 is MNHEY, CDR2 SMNVEV (reference sequence). The CDR3 totals 13 residues. V lost 8 bases to trimming and J lost 2 bases, with 12 bases between them. Written as DNA, the CDR3 is TGTGCCAGCGCCCGACCGTTCAACACTGAAGCTTTCTTT. This encodes CASARPFNTEAFF.

This clonotype was recorded once. This chain joins TRBV27 and TRBJ1-3; D is perhaps TRBD1 (6 bases). The germline CDR1 and CDR2 sequences are MNHEY and SMNVEV (reference sequence). The CDR3 loop spans 15 amino acids. V dropped 3 bases and J dropped 4 bases, with 13 bases sitting between them. The CDR3 bases are TGTGCCAGCAGTTTCTCCGGGGGCGAGGGAAACACCATATATTTT. Its protein is CASSFSGGEGNTIYF.

The chain recombines TRBV20-1 with TRBJ1-2; D may be TRBD1 (5 bases). Trimming cost V 5 bases and J 3 bases, with 16 bases left between them. This CDR3 is 14 amino acids long. Germline CDR1 and CDR2: DFQATT and SNEGSKA (reference sequence). The CDR3 bases are TGCAGTGCTCCTGTGAAGCCGGGGGACTATGGCTACACCTTC. It codes for CSAPVKPGDYGYTF.

The DNA of the CDR3 is TGCAGTGCGGCAGGGGGGCCTCGTGGCACAGATACGCAGTATTTT. It specifies CSAAGGPRGTDTQYF. V and J are TRBV20-1 and TRBJ2-3; a weak D match, TRBD1 (7 bases). The CDR3 loop spans 15 amino acids. Germline loops: CDR1 DFQATT, CDR2 SNEGSKA (reference sequence). Trimming removed 6 bases at V and 1 base at J, with 17 bases between.

In its sample, this clonotype is large. The J gene is TRBJ1-5, the V gene TRBV18; TRBD1 is a possible D gene (6 bases). Germline V gene sequence: CDR1 KGHSH, CDR2 LQKENI. V gave up 0 bases and J gave up 13 bases, with 13 bases separating them. The CDR3 length is 13 residues. The CDR3 spells CASSPPSQGDQHF. The CDR3, as DNA: TGTGCCAGCTCACCACCTTCACAGGGCGATCAGCATTTT.

The chain is built from TRBV27 and TRBJ1-2; possible D gene TRBD1, 6 bases. Germline assignment: CDR1 MNHEY and CDR2 SMNVEV (reference sequence). V lost 5 bases to trimming and J lost 6 bases, with 13 bases between them. This CDR3 is 13 amino acids long. DNA of the CDR3: TGTGCCAGCAGTGGGGGCTCTTGGGATGGCTACACCTTC. Its translation: CASSGGSWDGYTF.

This chain joins TRBV5-1 and TRBJ2-1; D may be TRBD1 or TRBD2 (5 bases each). The CDR3 extends over 19 amino acids. Germline V gene sequence: CDR1 SGHRS, CDR2 YFSETQ. Trimming took off 1 base at V and 9 bases at J, with 29 bases between the two ends. CDR3 nucleotides: TGCGCCAGCAGCTTGCGGGCACTAGTAGGCGCCCCAGGGCACAGTGAGCAGTTCTTC. The encoded protein is CASSLRALVGAPGHSEQFF.

The chain has TRBV6-1 and TRBJ1-3; D is undetermined. CDR3 length equals 13 residues. The ends were cut back, 6 bases at V and 0 bases at J, with 6 bases in the middle. Germline assignment: CDR1 MNHNS and CDR2 SASEGT. The CDR3 loop is CASRQYSGNTIYF. The CDR3 bases are TGTGCCAGCAGACAGTACTCTGGAAACACCATATATTTT.

The V gene is TRBV2, the J gene TRBJ1-2, with D possibly being TRBD1 (5 bases). There are 11 residues in the CDR3. Per germline, CDR1 SNHLY and CDR2 FYNNEI. The V end lost 6 bases, the J end lost 8 bases, and 10 bases lay between the germline ends. CDR3 sequence (DNA): TGTGCCAGCAGGGGGGTTTGGGGCTACACCTTC. This encodes CASRGVWGYTF.

The chain has TRBV19 and TRBJ1-1; 7 bases are shared with TRBD1. The CDR3 spans 14 residues. J was trimmed by 2 bases and V by 2 bases; bases with no gene match: 2. CDR1 and CDR2 from the germline V gene are LNHDA and SQIVND (reference sequence). The CDR3 DNA reads as TGTGCCAGTAGTATAACAGGGGTAAACACTGAAGCTTTCTTT. Translating gives CASSITGVNTEAFF.

The gene calls are TRBV10-3 and TRBJ2-3; 8 bases align to TRBD1. The CDR3 loop spans 15 amino acids. The V gene's germline CDR1 is ENHRY and CDR2 SYGVKD. Trimming took 6 bases from V and 2 from J; bases not matched to a gene: 7. CDR3 sequence reads: CAISLQGGDTDTQYF. The CDR3 DNA sequence: TGTGCCATCAGCCTACAGGGGGGAGACACAGATACGCAGTATTTT.

Worth noting for this clonotype: The junction differs from germline at one of its ends, possibly a read error. CDR3 amino acids: CAISESTEAFF. The CDR3 DNA reads as TGTGCCATCAGTGAGAGCACTGAAGCTTTCTTT. This chain joins TRBV6-1 and TRBJ1-1; D unresolved. Germline V gene lookup returns CDR1 MNHNS and CDR2 SASEGT. The CDR3 is made up of 11 amino acids.